These 5 T cell receptor beta chains were sequenced from one sample in a study of T cell clones after liver transplantation. Repertoires were generated with immunoSEQ multiplex PCR, while TCRdb's copy carries only in-frame clones and drops some. This sample has tens of thousands of clones, with 70% to 90% found just once. The sequences come from CD8+ T cells from blood, collected 12 months after liver transplant. These TCRs come from a human patient who received a liver transplant. These T cells may partly come from the graft donor.

The chain uses TRBV27 and TRBJ2-1, with 10 bases identical to TRBD2. Per germline, CDR1 MNHEY and CDR2 SMNVEV (reference sequence). The V segment lost 2 bases and the J segment 1 base; nucleotides outside the gene matches: 2. The CDR3 is 16 amino acids. Written as DNA, the CDR3 is TGTGCCAGCAGTTTAGAGCGGGAGGGATCCTACAATGAGCAGTTCTTC. Its protein is CASSLEREGSYNEQFF.

This chain links TRBV4-3 with TRBJ2-1; D ambiguous. The CDR3 extends over 15 amino acids. The germline CDR1 and CDR2 sequences are LGHNA and YSLEER. V lost 5 bases and J lost 0, with 11 bases in between. CDR3 coding DNA: TGCGCCAGCAGCGCCCGACTGAGCTCCTACAATGAGCAGTTCTTC. It is translated as CASSARLSSYNEQFF.

The chain couples TRBV4-1 to TRBJ2-1, with 8 positions matching TRBD2. The CDR3 totals 16 residues. V lost 3 bases and J lost 2; bases outside the gene matches: 6. From germline, CDR1 is MGHRA and CDR2 YSYEKL. The chain's CDR3 is CASSHRLANPYNEQFF. CDR3 DNA: TGCGCCAGCAGCCACCGACTAGCGAACCCCTACAATGAGCAGTTCTTC.

The CDR3 nucleotides read TGTGCCAGCAGACCTGGACTAGCCCTAACCGGGGAGCTGTTTTTT. Amino acids: CASRPGLALTGELFF. V and J are TRBV7-8 and TRBJ2-2; 8 nucleotides line up with TRBD2. J was trimmed by 5 bases and V by 6 bases; bases with no gene match: 8. Germline lookup yields CDR1 SGHVS and CDR2 FQNEAQ. CDR3 length equals 15 residues.

J is TRBJ2-7 and V is TRBV11-2, with D unresolved. Between the trimmed V and J ends, which lost 5 bases and 5 bases, there was a span of 19 bases. Looked up from germline, CDR1 is SGHAT and CDR2 is FQNNGV. The CDR3 spans 15 residues. CDR3 residues: CASSQTGGFPHEQYF. The CDR3 DNA sequence: TGTGCCAGCAGCCAGACGGGTGGGTTTCCCCACGAGCAGTACTTC.